Each of the 11 T cell receptor beta chains below was sequenced from the same sample in a study of T cells in Graves' hyperthyroidism and ophthalmopathy. Researchers amplified the TCR beta CDR3 regions from RNA transcripts. An initial round of RT-PCR targeting the TCR CDR3 relied on the HTBI primer set. A single record per CDR3 protein comes from TCRdb applying MiXCR to the multiplex PCR reads. The sample records 600,000 to 750,000 distinct CDR3 sequences, around 15% being singletons. Sequenced: blood. The source of these receptors is a man over 45 with Graves' hyperthyroidism.

This chain joins TRBV7-2 and TRBJ2-7; no clear D gene. The ends were cut back, 2 bases at V and 3 bases at J, with 11 bases in the middle. CDR3 length: 14 amino acids. The germline CDR1 and CDR2 sequences are SGHTA and FQGNSA. CDR3 bases: TGTGCCAGCAGCTTAAGATCGGCGAACTACGAGCAGTACTTC. Amino acids: CASSLRSANYEQYF.

This clonotype was observed at least ten times. The V and J genes are TRBV28 and TRBJ1-1; D uncertain. The CDR3 has 12 amino acids. Trimming took off 1 base at V and 7 bases at J, with 7 bases between the two ends. Germline loops: CDR1 MDHEN, CDR2 SYDVKM. CDR3 nucleotide sequence: TGTGCCAGCAGTTTATCTTTAGGTGAAGCTTTCTTT. It encodes CASSLSLGEAFF.

This clonotype was counted many times. The rearrangement joins TRBV11-2 to TRBJ2-7; 7 positions match TRBD2. The germline V gene encodes CDR1 SGHAT and CDR2 FQNNGV. V shed 5 bases, J shed 2 bases, and the junction held 9 bases outside the gene matches. CDR3 length equals 15 residues. CDR3 protein: CASSRTTSATYEQYF. The CDR3 bases are TGTGCCAGCAGCCGAACTACTAGCGCAACCTACGAGCAGTACTTC.

The rearrangement uses TRBV20-1 and TRBJ2-1, with D perhaps TRBD2 (6 bases). Deletions cut 0 bases from V and 0 bases from J, with 21 bases between. The CDR3 contains 19 residues. The V gene's germline CDR1 is DFQATT and CDR2 SNEGSKA (reference sequence). The CDR3: CSARDWKRVLKSSYNEQFF. The CDR3 DNA follows: TGCAGTGCTAGAGATTGGAAGCGGGTTTTGAAAAGCTCCTACAATGAGCAGTTCTTC.

This chain links TRBV9 with TRBJ2-1, with D unresolved. Germline lookup yields CDR1 SGDLS and CDR2 YYNGEE. This CDR3 has 13 residues. The V gene lost 4 bases and the J gene lost 9 bases, with 14 bases spanning the gap. CDR3 sequence reads: CASSLPTLGEQFF. CDR3 DNA: TGTGCCAGCAGCTTACCAACGTTGGGTGAGCAGTTCTTC.

This clonotype was detected ten times or more. This chain joins TRBV28 and TRBJ1-2, with 10 bases identical to TRBD1. J gave up 4 bases and V 3 bases, and 11 bases lay outside the gene matches. There are 17 residues in the CDR3. The germline CDR1 and CDR2 sequences are MDHEN and SYDVKM. The CDR3: CASSFRSRDRGSYGYTF. The DNA for the CDR3 is TGTGCCAGCAGTTTTAGAAGTCGGGACAGGGGAAGCTATGGCTACACCTTC.

This clonotype was counted ten times or more. The rearrangement joins TRBV5-5 to TRBJ1-2; D is ambiguous. The CDR3 has 15 amino acids. V was trimmed by 4 bases and J by 4 bases, leaving 17 bases between them. Germline V gene sequence: CDR1 SGHKS, CDR2 YYEKEE (reference sequence). The CDR3, as DNA: TGTGCCAGCAGCACGACTTCCATTGGGAGCTATGGCTACACCTTC. This encodes CASSTTSIGSYGYTF.

This clonotype was counted a few times. V usage is TRBV19 and J usage is TRBJ2-1; 7 bases map to TRBD2. V lost 5 bases and J lost 13; bases outside the gene matches: 5. The CDR3 length is 11 residues. Germline V gives CDR1 LNHDA, CDR2 SQIVND (reference sequence). The CDR3 coding sequence is TGTGCCAGTAGTGGTAGCGGGTTACAGTTCTTC. This gives the protein CASSGSGLQFF.

The rearrangement uses TRBV6-1 and TRBJ2-1, with 11 positions matching TRBD2. V dropped 6 bases and J dropped 9; count of bases not matched to a gene: 10. This CDR3 has 15 amino acids. From germline, CDR1 is MNHNS and CDR2 SASEGT. The CDR3 reads CASSRVSGRAAEQFF. For the CDR3, the DNA is TGTGCCAGCAGCCGCGTTAGCGGGAGGGCCGCTGAGCAGTTCTTC.

The chain has TRBV7-8 and TRBJ2-4; tentatively, D is TRBD2 (7 bases). This CDR3 region has 17 residues. Germline V lookup: CDR1 SGHVS, CDR2 FQNEAQ. Between the trimmed V and J ends, which lost 1 base and 8 bases, there was a span of 21 bases. The CDR3 DNA sequence: TGTGCCAGCAGCTTAGGTTTTGGGGGCGGGAGATCTGACATTCAGTACTTC. Translation gives CASSLGFGGGRSDIQYF.

With respect to this clonotype: This may arise from a read error, as a much more abundant clone is one base away. This sequence joins TRBV6-1 and TRBJ2-7, with unresolved D. The CDR3 is 14 amino acids. The ends were cut back, 8 bases at V and 2 bases at J, with 16 bases in the middle. CDR1 MNHNS and CDR2 SASEGT come from the germline V gene. This CDR3 reads CASDTTHGAYEQYF. As DNA, the CDR3 is TGTGCCAGCGACACTACCCATGGGGCCTACGAGCAGTACTTC.